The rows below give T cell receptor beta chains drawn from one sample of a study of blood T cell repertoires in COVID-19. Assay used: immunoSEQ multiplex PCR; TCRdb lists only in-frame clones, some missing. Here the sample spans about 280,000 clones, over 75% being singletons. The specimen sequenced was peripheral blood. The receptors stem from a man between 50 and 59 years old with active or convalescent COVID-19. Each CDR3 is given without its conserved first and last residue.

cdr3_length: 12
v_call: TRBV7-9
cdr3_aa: ASSSSGGLYEQY

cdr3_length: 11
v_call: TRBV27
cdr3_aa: ASSSSRVYEQY

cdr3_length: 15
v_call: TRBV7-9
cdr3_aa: ASSLGRLAGGGDEQF

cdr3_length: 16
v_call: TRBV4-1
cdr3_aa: ASSQGLWSASGYNEQF

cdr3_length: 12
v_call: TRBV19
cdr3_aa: ASMGQGANSPLH

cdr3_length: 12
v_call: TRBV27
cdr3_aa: ASLAGGLGNEQF

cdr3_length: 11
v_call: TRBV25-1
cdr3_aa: AFKPGQGYEQY

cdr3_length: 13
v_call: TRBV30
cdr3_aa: AWSTTSGRIHEQY

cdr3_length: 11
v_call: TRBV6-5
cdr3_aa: ASIIDRVTEAF

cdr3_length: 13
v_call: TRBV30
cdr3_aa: AWSVRGGGNSPLH